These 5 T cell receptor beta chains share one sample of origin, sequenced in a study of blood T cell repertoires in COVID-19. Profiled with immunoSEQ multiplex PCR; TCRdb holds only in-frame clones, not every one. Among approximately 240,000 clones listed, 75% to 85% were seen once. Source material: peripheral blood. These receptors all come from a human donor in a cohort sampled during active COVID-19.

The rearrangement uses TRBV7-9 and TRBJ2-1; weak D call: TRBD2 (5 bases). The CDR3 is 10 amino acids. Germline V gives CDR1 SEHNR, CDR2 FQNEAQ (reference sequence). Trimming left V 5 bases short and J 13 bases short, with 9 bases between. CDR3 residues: CASSGSVQFF. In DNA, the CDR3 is TGTGCCAGCAGCGGGAGCGTACAGTTCTTC.

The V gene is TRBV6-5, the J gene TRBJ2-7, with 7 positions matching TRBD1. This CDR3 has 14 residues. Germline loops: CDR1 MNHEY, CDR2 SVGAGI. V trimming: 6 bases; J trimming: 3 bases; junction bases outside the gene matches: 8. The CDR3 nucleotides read TGTGCCAGCAGACCGGGACAGCGATACTACGAGCAGTACTTC. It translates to CASRPGQRYYEQYF.

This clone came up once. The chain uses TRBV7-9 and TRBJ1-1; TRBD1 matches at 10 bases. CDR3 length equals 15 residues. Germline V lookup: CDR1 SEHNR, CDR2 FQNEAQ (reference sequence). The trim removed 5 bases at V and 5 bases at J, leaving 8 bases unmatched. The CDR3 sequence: CASSPPGQGITEAFF. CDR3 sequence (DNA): TGTGCCAGCAGCCCACCGGGACAGGGGATAACTGAAGCTTTCTTT.

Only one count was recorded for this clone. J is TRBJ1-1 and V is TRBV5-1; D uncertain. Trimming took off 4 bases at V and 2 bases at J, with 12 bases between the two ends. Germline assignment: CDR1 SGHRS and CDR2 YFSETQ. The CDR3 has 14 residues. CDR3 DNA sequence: TGCGCCAGCAGCCCCGCTACTCTCAACACTGAAGCTTTCTTT. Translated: CASSPATLNTEAFF.

In DNA form, the CDR3 reads TGTGCCAGCAGTTACGGACAGATTTCGATTGGCTACACCTTC. It encodes CASSYGQISIGYTF. The chain has TRBV6-5 and TRBJ1-2; a possible D gene is TRBD1 (6 bases). Germline V gives CDR1 MNHEY, CDR2 SVGAGI. The CDR3 length is 14 residues. V was cut by 2 bases and J by 7 bases, with 14 bases left in between.